A selection of T cell receptor beta chains follows, all from one sample in a study of human T cells and chemical hapten exposure. TCRdb reprocessed the RACE reads with MiXCR, giving one entry per CDR3 protein. The sample consists of about 190,000 distinct CDR3 sequences, about 25% of them appearing once. The specimen comprised whole blood, sampled in connection with sensitization to the hapten diphenylcyclopropenone (DPC). The receptor source for this set is a woman aged 40 to 55 with alopecia areata. Some clones in this sample may be carry-over from other donors' samples. Each CDR3 is given with its conserved first and last residue.

J,V,CDR3
TRBJ2-3,TRBV7-9,CASSFGGSGTDTQYF
TRBJ2-7,TRBV29-1,CSVEDLGDIVVF
TRBJ2-3,TRBV14,CASSATMGLAGVHTQYF
TRBJ2-7,TRBV10-3,CAISEVGPKSSYEQYF
TRBJ2-3,TRBV3-1,CASSQGITDTQYF
TRBJ2-5,TRBV7-2,CASSSRRTSGQETQYF
TRBJ1-2,TRBV7-2,CASSLSLRGGYTF
TRBJ2-4,TRBV2,CASSVGPGSWVGYF
TRBJ2-3,TRBV5-6,CASSWGVTDTQYF
TRBJ2-1,TRBV5-1,CASSSGGTQRNEQFF
TRBJ2-5,TRBV7-2,CASSSYRRGETQYF
TRBJ1-3,TRBV7-2,CASSPGQRGNTIYF
TRBJ2-2,TRBV7-9,CASSLTLGQLTGELFF
TRBJ1-6,TRBV7-2,CASSKVAEPYNSPLHF
TRBJ1-4,TRBV9,CASSVEGSRVEKLFF
TRBJ2-1,TRBV5-1,CASSLAAGGTYNEQFF
TRBJ1-5,TRBV29-1,CSVGAGEGQPQHF
TRBJ2-1,TRBV7-2,CASSLAFSYEQFF
TRBJ2-3,TRBV27,CASSLLTSMASTDTQYF
TRBJ1-1,TRBV27,CASSLVGRANTEAFF
TRBJ2-1,TRBV10-3,CAISFSGDKYEQFF
TRBJ2-5,TRBV7-2,CASSKNPASSETQYF